The sequence of this T cell receptor (beta chain) was determined in a study of technical replicates of blood from a handful of donors. Points on this clone: The junction departs from the called germline gene at one end, perhaps through a read error.

Sequenced by immunoSEQ multiplex PCR; TCRdb stores in-frame clones only, minus some. The repertoire consists of about 13,000 clones, with 75% to 85% occurring once and the leading ten covering roughly 12%. Sequenced input: PBMCs. This clonotype originated in a human donor in good health.

The DNA of the CDR3 is TGTGCCAGCAGCTCTCTAAAGACAGGGGCGGGCTTGCTCTTC. This encodes CASSSLKTGAGLLF. V and J are TRBV11-2 and TRBJ1-2; 8 nucleotides agree with TRBD1. From germline, CDR1 is SGHAT and CDR2 FQNNGV. The CDR3 runs to 14 residues.